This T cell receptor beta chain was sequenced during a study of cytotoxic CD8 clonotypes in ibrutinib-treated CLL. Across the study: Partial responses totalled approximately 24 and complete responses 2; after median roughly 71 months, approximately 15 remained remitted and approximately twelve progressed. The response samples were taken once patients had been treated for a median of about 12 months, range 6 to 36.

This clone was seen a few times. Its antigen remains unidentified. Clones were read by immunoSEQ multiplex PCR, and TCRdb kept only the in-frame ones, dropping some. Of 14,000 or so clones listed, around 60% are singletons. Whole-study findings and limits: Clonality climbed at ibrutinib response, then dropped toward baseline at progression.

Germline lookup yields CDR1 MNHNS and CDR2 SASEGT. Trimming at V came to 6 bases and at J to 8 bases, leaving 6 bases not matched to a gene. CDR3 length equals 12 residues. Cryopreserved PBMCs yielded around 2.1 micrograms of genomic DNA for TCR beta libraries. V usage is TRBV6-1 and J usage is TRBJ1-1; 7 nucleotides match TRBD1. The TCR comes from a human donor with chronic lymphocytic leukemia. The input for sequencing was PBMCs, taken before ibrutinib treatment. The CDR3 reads CASRGTGVEAFF. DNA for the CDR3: TGTGCCAGCAGGGGAACAGGGGTGGAAGCTTTCTTT.